These T cell receptor beta chains were read from a single sample in a study of graft-versus-host responses after intestinal transplantation. The table came from immunoSEQ multiplex PCR; TCRdb's copy has only in-frame clones and leaves some out. The top ten clones hold about 3.9% of a sample with roughly 14,000 clones, approximately 32% of them seen once. The material was alloreactive CD4+ T cells from a mixed lymphocyte reaction culture, obtained before intestinal transplant. The receptors stem from a human patient who received an intestinal transplant. CDR3s leave out the opening cysteine and the closing phenylalanine or tryptophan.

CDR3 protein: ASGGLAILETQY; V gene: TRBV6-5; J gene: TRBJ2-5
CDR3 protein: ASSLRQGLNYGYT; V gene: TRBV4-1; J gene: TRBJ1-2
CDR3 protein: ASIPGIPSYEQY; V gene: TRBV6-5; J gene: TRBJ2-7
CDR3 protein: ASSSMGGFETQY; V gene: TRBV6-1; J gene: TRBJ2-5
CDR3 protein: ASSIRDRDSPLH; V gene: TRBV7-3; J gene: TRBJ1-6
CDR3 protein: ASSQEAPGHQPQH; V gene: TRBV4-3; J gene: TRBJ1-5
CDR3 protein: ASSALGLRVEKLF; V gene: TRBV11-1; J gene: TRBJ1-4
CDR3 protein: AWSVRQGDYGYT; V gene: TRBV30; J gene: TRBJ1-2
CDR3 protein: ASSLTGPYGYT; V gene: TRBV5-6; J gene: TRBJ1-2
CDR3 protein: ASSQDFRRTSGSYEQY; V gene: TRBV4-1; J gene: TRBJ2-7
CDR3 protein: ASTSFLRETAGNEQF; V gene: TRBV28; J gene: TRBJ2-1
CDR3 protein: ATVGNEQF; V gene: TRBV2; J gene: TRBJ2-1
CDR3 protein: ASSELTGYNEQF; V gene: TRBV2; J gene: TRBJ2-1
CDR3 protein: ASSQRQGNEQY; V gene: TRBV5-5; J gene: TRBJ2-7
CDR3 protein: ASSFGTINEQF; V gene: TRBV7-2; J gene: TRBJ2-1
CDR3 protein: ASSPRQDQPQH; V gene: TRBV18; J gene: TRBJ1-5
CDR3 protein: AWSVGVFNQPQH; V gene: TRBV30; J gene: TRBJ1-5
CDR3 protein: ASSFSAAGVYEQY; V gene: TRBV7-9; J gene: TRBJ2-7
CDR3 protein: ASTQGALGYYEQY; V gene: TRBV6-5; J gene: TRBJ2-7
CDR3 protein: ASSRQVSSYNEQF; V gene: TRBV18; J gene: TRBJ2-1
CDR3 protein: ASSLRGHGNQPQH; V gene: TRBV5-6; J gene: TRBJ1-5
CDR3 protein: ASRPNRDTHEQF; V gene: TRBV5-4; J gene: TRBJ2-1
CDR3 protein: ASSLYTGELF; V gene: TRBV19; J gene: TRBJ2-2
CDR3 protein: ASSHSDRGDEQF; V gene: TRBV23-1; J gene: TRBJ2-1
CDR3 protein: ASSEQGAGETQY; V gene: TRBV2; J gene: TRBJ2-5
CDR3 protein: SAEREGEQF; V gene: TRBV20-1; J gene: TRBJ2-1
CDR3 protein: ASSKPGDTQY; V gene: TRBV5-8; J gene: TRBJ2-3
CDR3 protein: ASSLDRDGYT; V gene: TRBV7-8; J gene: TRBJ1-2
CDR3 protein: ASSELGHLEGYT; V gene: TRBV6-1; J gene: TRBJ1-2
CDR3 protein: ASSLGGRNDH; V gene: TRBV28; J gene: TRBJ1-6
CDR3 protein: ASRDRGLTEAF; V gene: TRBV6-5; J gene: TRBJ1-1
CDR3 protein: ASSSKDEVAQY; V gene: TRBV18; J gene: TRBJ2-5
CDR3 protein: ASSHDTGTRTEAF; V gene: TRBV7-2; J gene: TRBJ1-1
CDR3 protein: ASSRGTEAF; V gene: TRBV6-6; J gene: TRBJ1-1
CDR3 protein: ATSRTSGRYEQY; V gene: TRBV15; J gene: TRBJ2-7
CDR3 protein: ASDLEGGGWETQY; V gene: TRBV7-2; J gene: TRBJ2-5
CDR3 protein: ASSLASEQF; V gene: TRBV5-5; J gene: TRBJ2-1
CDR3 protein: ASSSVRGTGRETQY; V gene: TRBV7-3; J gene: TRBJ2-3
CDR3 protein: ASSYAAARAYEQY; V gene: TRBV6-5; J gene: TRBJ2-7
CDR3 protein: ASSPDDSLNPWYGYT; V gene: TRBV4-1; J gene: TRBJ1-2
CDR3 protein: ASSQGSGPTYEQY; V gene: TRBV4-3; J gene: TRBJ2-7
CDR3 protein: ASSPDRDTDTQY; V gene: TRBV18; J gene: TRBJ2-3
CDR3 protein: ASSLEFSLVYNEQF; V gene: TRBV11-2; J gene: TRBJ2-1
CDR3 protein: ASSYRTVLPYEQY; V gene: TRBV6-5; J gene: TRBJ2-7
CDR3 protein: ASSLVVGAGYGYT; V gene: TRBV5-6; J gene: TRBJ1-2
CDR3 protein: ASRRSDGNNEQF; V gene: TRBV5-1; J gene: TRBJ2-1
CDR3 protein: ASSLGQSYLRHEQY; V gene: TRBV11-2; J gene: TRBJ2-7
CDR3 protein: ATSGPGTGVNEQF; V gene: TRBV15; J gene: TRBJ2-1
CDR3 protein: ASSGPGTGGPQPQH; V gene: TRBV19; J gene: TRBJ1-5
CDR3 protein: ASSRNEKLF; V gene: TRBV7-8; J gene: TRBJ1-4
CDR3 protein: ASSYSWNIAKNIQY; V gene: TRBV6-5; J gene: TRBJ2-4
CDR3 protein: ASSPRLPDTQGTQY; V gene: TRBV18; J gene: TRBJ2-5
CDR3 protein: ASSLAGTSGRARGY; V gene: TRBV7-3; J gene: TRBJ2-3
CDR3 protein: ASSLTSTYNEQF; V gene: TRBV4-2; J gene: TRBJ2-1
CDR3 protein: ASSPTGGNQPQH; V gene: TRBV4-1; J gene: TRBJ1-5
CDR3 protein: ASSLVRGTGELF; V gene: TRBV7-2; J gene: TRBJ2-2
CDR3 protein: ASSHSGSITGELF; V gene: TRBV4-2; J gene: TRBJ2-2
CDR3 protein: ASSLDRRYEQY; V gene: TRBV10-1; J gene: TRBJ2-7
CDR3 protein: ASSRGQVANYGYT; V gene: TRBV6-6; J gene: TRBJ1-2
CDR3 protein: ASSHQRPGVHGTGELF; V gene: TRBV18; J gene: TRBJ2-2